This section outlines one T cell receptor beta chain sequence together with its context. Method: immunoSEQ multiplex PCR; TCRdb's copy keeps in-frame clones and lacks some. Of over 850,000 clones listed, about four fifths are singletons. The data derive from a study of shared clonotypes between healthy human individuals. Study summary: Serving as donors were a couple of women and a few men, whose ages spanned 18 to 49. There were three CD4 naive, three CD4 memory, two CD8 naive and one CD8 memory plates per donor.

All the donors were Caucasian adults who lived in Nashville, Tennessee. The CD4+ fraction was divided into a CD45RA+ naive subset and a CD45RA-negative memory subset. The V end lost 2 bases, the J end lost 7 bases, and 11 bases lay between the germline ends. The CDR3 has 12 amino acids. Germline assignment: CDR1 GTSNPN and CDR2 SVGIG (reference sequence). The gene calls are TRBV30 and TRBJ1-1; D unresolved. The receptor's source is a man between 18 and 29 years old in good health. Some clones in this sample may be carry-over from other donors' samples. The sequenced material came from memory CD4+ T cells from PBMCs. Specified subset: CD45RA-negative fraction. CDR3 nucleotides: TGTGCCTGGAGTCCCCTCGGGCGTGAAGCTTTCTTT. Amino acids: CAWSPLGREAFF.